This T cell receptor (beta chain) was captured in a study of CXCR3-negative and CXCR3-positive naive CD8 T cells. UMI-labeled 5' RACE yielded the TRB cDNA libraries. TCRdb re-called the 5' RACE reads and catalogs CDR3 proteins one per entry, DNA excluded. This sample's table reports tens of thousands of distinct CDR3 sequences. Germline-derived CDR1 and CDR2 are SQVTM and ANQGSEA. This CDR3 has 12 residues. The sample comprised naive CXCR3- CD8+ T cells from blood. Noted subset: CD45RO-CCR7+CD27+CD95- naive CD8+ T cells lacking CXCR3 (TNR3-). J is TRBJ1-1 and V is TRBV29-1. The receptor's source is a human donor in good health. Some clones in this sample may be carry-over from other donors' samples. The CDR3 here is CSVEVLNTEAFF.